These 18 T cell receptor beta chains originate from one sample sequenced in a study of blood T cell repertoires in COVID-19. Assay used: immunoSEQ multiplex PCR; TCRdb lists only in-frame clones, some missing. The repertoire consists of under 75,000 clones, with almost 90% occurring once and the leading ten covering 13%. Material for sequencing was peripheral blood. All receptors come from a man aged 55 to 69 with active COVID-19.

The chain is built from TRBV7-2 and TRBJ1-4; D may be TRBD1 (6 bases). The V gene's germline CDR1 is SGHTA and CDR2 FQGNSA. The CDR3 length is 15 residues. Trimming cost V 3 bases and J 1 base, with 9 bases left between them. CDR3 amino acids: CASSLSRGTNEKLFF. CDR3 in DNA: TGTGCCAGCAGCTTGAGCAGGGGAACTAATGAAAAACTGTTTTTT.

The CDR3 nucleotides read TGTGCCAGCAGGAAAACAGGGGGCAATTCACCCCTCCACTTT. Its translation is CASRKTGGNSPLHF. The chain employs TRBV6-5 and TRBJ1-6; 9 nucleotides align to TRBD1. The V gene's germline CDR1 is MNHEY and CDR2 SVGAGI. Trimming at V came to 6 bases and at J to 7 bases, leaving 4 bases not matched to a gene. The CDR3 length is 14 residues.

This clone has just a few counts. The V and J genes are TRBV6-4 and TRBJ2-1; the D is unclear. The CDR3 sequence is 15 residues long. V dropped 2 bases and J dropped 4 bases, with 12 bases sitting between them. Per germline, CDR1 MRHNA and CDR2 SNTAGT. The CDR3 loop reads CASSDGQASYNEQFF. For the CDR3, the DNA is TGTGCCAGCAGTGACGGTCAGGCCTCTTACAATGAGCAGTTCTTC.

This clone was seen a few times. The gene calls are TRBV6-6 and TRBJ1-1; D gene uncertain. The length of the CDR3 is 12 residues. Germline CDR1 MNHNY, CDR2 SVGAGI (reference sequence). V was pared by 7 bases and J by 8 bases, with 14 bases between. CDR3 in amino acids: CASTYRGVEAFF. CDR3 DNA sequence: TGTGCCAGCACCTACCGGGGAGTCGAAGCTTTCTTT.

The chain couples TRBV30 to TRBJ1-1; 7 bases agree with TRBD1. V lost 3 bases, J lost 6 bases, and 7 bases stayed unmatched. CDR3 size: 13 residues. The germline V gene encodes CDR1 GTSNPN and CDR2 SVGIG (reference sequence). The CDR3 region has the DNA TGTGCCTGGAGCCAGGGACAGATATCTGAAGCTTTCTTT. Protein sequence: CAWSQGQISEAFF.

The genes are TRBV11-2 and TRBJ2-1; the D gene is possibly TRBD2 (6 bases). This CDR3 spans 17 amino acids. V was trimmed by 1 base and J by 0 bases, leaving 13 bases between them. CDR1 SGHAT and CDR2 FQNNGV come from the germline V gene. In DNA form, the CDR3 reads TGTGCCAGCAGCTTAGCTCGGGGGACTGTCTCCTACAATGAGCAGTTCTTC. Residues: CASSLARGTVSYNEQFF.

The rearrangement uses TRBV6-2 or TRBV6-3 and TRBJ2-7; D is ambiguous. The V end lost 4 bases, the J end lost 4 bases, and 20 bases lay between the germline ends. This CDR3 region has 16 residues. Per germline, CDR1 MNHEY and CDR2 SVGEGT. The CDR3 DNA follows: TGTGCCAGCAGTTCCCCCTCTAGATGGTCCCGGTACGAGCAGTACTTC. It yields the protein CASSSPSRWSRYEQYF.

The chain is built from TRBV3-1 (or the pseudogene TRBV3-2) and TRBJ2-1; 8 bases agree with TRBD2. The CDR3 is 14 residues long. The V segment lost 6 bases and the J segment 7 bases; nucleotides outside the gene matches: 8. CDR1 is LGHDT and CDR2 is YNNKEL in the germline V gene (reference sequence). The CDR3 bases are TGTGCCAGCAGAGCGGGGGAGGAATATAATGAGCAGTTCTTC. This sequence encodes CASRAGEEYNEQFF.

Written as DNA, the CDR3 is TGCAGCGTTGAAGGGCTTAATGAAAAACTGTTTTTT. Amino acids: CSVEGLNEKLFF. V usage is TRBV29-1 and J usage is TRBJ1-4; no definite D call. This CDR3 spans 12 amino acids. Between the trimmed V and J ends, which lost 1 base and 4 bases, there was a span of 4 bases. Per germline, CDR1 SQVTM and CDR2 ANQGSEA.

The J gene is TRBJ2-7, the V gene TRBV7-9, with a weak D call TRBD1 (6 bases). V lost 1 base to trimming and J lost 0 bases, with 10 bases between them. The germline CDR1 and CDR2 sequences are SEHNR and FQNEAQ (reference sequence). The CDR3 length is 15 residues. This chain's CDR3 is CASSLGTATSYEQYF. In DNA form, the CDR3 reads TGTGCCAGCAGCTTAGGGACAGCGACCTCCTACGAGCAGTACTTC.

The chain is built from TRBV9 and TRBJ2-7; 7 nucleotides match TRBD1. CDR3 size: 15 residues. Germline V lookup: CDR1 SGDLS, CDR2 YYNGEE. After removal of 4 bases from V and 2 bases from J, the junction contained 9 bases not matched to a gene. This CDR3 is CASSTSGQSTYEQYF. The DNA for the CDR3 is TGTGCCAGCAGCACCTCGGGACAGTCAACCTACGAGCAGTACTTC. The complete variable domain, with remaining parts taken from reference TRBV9 and TRBJ2-7, reads DSGVTQTPKHLITATGQRVTLRCSPRSGDLSVYWYQQSLDQGLQFLIQYYNGEERAKGNILERFSAQQFPDLHSELNLSSLELGDSALYFCASSTSGQSTYEQYFGPGTRLTVT.

Only one count was recorded for this clone. The rearrangement joins TRBV30 to TRBJ1-5, with D perhaps TRBD1 (5 bases). The CDR3 totals 15 residues. Trimming shortened V by 3 bases and J by 0 bases, and 12 bases separated the two germline ends. The germline gives CDR1 GTSNPN, CDR2 SVGIG (reference sequence). CDR3 nucleotide sequence: TGTGCCTGGAGAAGTAGGGGAAATAGCAATCAGCCCCAGCATTTT. It translates to CAWRSRGNSNQPQHF. Based on the CDR3 plus reference TRBV30 and TRBJ1-5, the full variable domain is SQTIHQWPATLVQPVGSPLSLECTVEGTSNPNLYWYRQAAGRGLQLLFYSVGIGQISSEVPQNLSASRPQDRQFILSSKKLLLSDSGFYLCAWRSRGNSNQPQHFGDGTRLSIL.

The chain is built from TRBV15 and TRBJ2-3; 7 nucleotides align to TRBD1. The junction had 5 bases not matched to a gene; V was cut back by 6 bases and J by 2 bases. The germline V gene has CDR1 LNHNV and CDR2 YYDKDF (reference sequence). The CDR3 totals 14 residues. The CDR3 DNA follows: TGTGCCACCAGAGCCGGGACAGACACAGATACGCAGTATTTT. Translation: CATRAGTDTDTQYF.

The chain links TRBV2 to TRBJ1-1; TRBD1 matches at 7 bases. Germline V CDR1 and CDR2: SNHLY, FYNNEI. J lost 2 bases, V lost 5 bases, and 8 bases had no gene match. This CDR3 is 15 amino acids long. CDR3 sequence: CASSLGTDLNTEAFF. Written as DNA, the CDR3 is TGTGCCAGCAGTTTAGGGACAGATCTTAACACTGAAGCTTTCTTT.

V is TRBV14 and J is TRBJ2-1; TRBD2 aligns across 13 bases. CDR1 SGHDN and CDR2 FVKESK come from the germline V gene. J lost 6 bases, V lost 4 bases, and 6 bases had no gene match. The CDR3 spans 16 residues. The CDR3, as DNA: TGTGCCAGCAGCCGAAGGCGACTAGCGGGGGGCAATGAGCAGTTCTTC. It codes for CASSRRRLAGGNEQFF.

J is TRBJ2-7 and V is TRBV11-2; 10 bases align to TRBD2. The CDR3 consists of 13 residues. Losses at the gene ends were 10 bases for V and 2 bases for J; bases not matched to a gene: 5. Germline V gives CDR1 SGHAT, CDR2 FQNNGV. The CDR3 DNA sequence: TGTGCCATTCGGACTAGCGGAACCTACGAGCAGTACTTC. Amino acids: CAIRTSGTYEQYF.

The gene calls are TRBV19 and TRBJ2-5, with TRBD2 matching over 10 bases. The CDR3 runs to 15 residues. V was clipped by 5 bases and J by 5 bases; unmatched bases: 8. CDR1 is LNHDA, CDR2 SQIVND, per germline (reference sequence). The CDR3 nucleotides are TGTGCCAGTAGTTATTTAGCGGGGGGCCGGGAGACCCAGTACTTC. Translated: CASSYLAGGRETQYF.

The rearrangement links TRBV10-3 to TRBJ2-1, with TRBD2 matching over 11 bases. Per the germline V gene, CDR1 is ENHRY and CDR2 is SYGVKD. V gave up 10 bases and J gave up 11 bases; unmatched junction bases: 1. This CDR3 is built from 10 residues. The DNA for the CDR3 is TGTGCCACTAGCGGGAGGCAGCAGTTCTTC. This codes for CATSGRQQFF.